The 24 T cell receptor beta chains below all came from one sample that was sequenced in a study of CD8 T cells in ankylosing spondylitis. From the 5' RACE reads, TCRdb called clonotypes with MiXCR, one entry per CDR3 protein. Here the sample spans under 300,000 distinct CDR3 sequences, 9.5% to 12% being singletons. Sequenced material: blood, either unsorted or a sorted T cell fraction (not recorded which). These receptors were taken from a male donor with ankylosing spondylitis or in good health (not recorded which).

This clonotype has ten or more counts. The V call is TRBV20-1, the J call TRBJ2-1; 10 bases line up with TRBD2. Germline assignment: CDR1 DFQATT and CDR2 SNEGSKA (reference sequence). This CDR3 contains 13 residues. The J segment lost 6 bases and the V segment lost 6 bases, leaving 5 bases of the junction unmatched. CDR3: CSAGTSVGNEQFF. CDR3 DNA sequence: TGCAGTGCCGGGACTAGCGTAGGCAATGAGCAGTTCTTC.

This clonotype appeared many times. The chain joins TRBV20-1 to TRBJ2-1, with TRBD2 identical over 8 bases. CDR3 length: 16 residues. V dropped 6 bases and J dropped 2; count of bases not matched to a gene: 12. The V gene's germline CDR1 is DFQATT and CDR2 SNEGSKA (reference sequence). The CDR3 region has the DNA TGCAGTGCGAATGGGGGAGCGGGGGAGGCCTACAATGAGCAGTTCTTC. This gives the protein CSANGGAGEAYNEQFF.

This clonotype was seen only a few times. CDR3 in DNA: TGTGCCAGCAGATGGGGGCTTCTCACAGATACGCAGTATTTT. Protein: CASRWGLLTDTQYF. The chain recombines TRBV5-5 with TRBJ2-3; maybe TRBD1 (6 bases). This CDR3 has 14 residues. Trimming shortened V by 5 bases and J by 2 bases, and 12 bases separated the two germline ends. CDR1 is SGHKS and CDR2 is YYEKEE in the germline V gene (reference sequence).

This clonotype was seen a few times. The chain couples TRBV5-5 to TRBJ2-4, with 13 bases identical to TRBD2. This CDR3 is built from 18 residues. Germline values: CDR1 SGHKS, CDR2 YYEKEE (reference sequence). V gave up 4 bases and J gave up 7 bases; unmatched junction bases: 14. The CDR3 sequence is CASSLIGLAGELRNIQYF. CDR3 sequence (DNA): TGTGCCAGCAGCCTCATTGGACTAGCGGGGGAGCTGAGGAACATTCAGTACTTC.

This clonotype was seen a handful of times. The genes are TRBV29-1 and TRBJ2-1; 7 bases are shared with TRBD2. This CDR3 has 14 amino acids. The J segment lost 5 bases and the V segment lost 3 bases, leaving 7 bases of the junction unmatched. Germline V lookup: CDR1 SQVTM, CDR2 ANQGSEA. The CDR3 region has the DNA TGCAGCGTTGAGCCCCAGCGGGGTGACAATGAGCAGTTCTTC. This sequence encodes CSVEPQRGDNEQFF.

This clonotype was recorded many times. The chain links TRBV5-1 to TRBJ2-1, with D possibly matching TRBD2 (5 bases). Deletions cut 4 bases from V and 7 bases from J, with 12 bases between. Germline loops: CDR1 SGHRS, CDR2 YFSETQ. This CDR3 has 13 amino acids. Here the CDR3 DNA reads TGCGCCAGCAGCATAGGACTGAGAAATGAGCAGTTCTTC. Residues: CASSIGLRNEQFF. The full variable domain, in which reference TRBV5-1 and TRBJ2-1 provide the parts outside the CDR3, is KAGVTQTPRYLIKTRGQQVTLSCSPISGHRSVSWYQQTPGQGLQFLFEYFSETQRNKGNFPGRFSGRQFSNSRSEMNVSTLELGDSALYLCASSIGLRNEQFFGPGTRLTVL.

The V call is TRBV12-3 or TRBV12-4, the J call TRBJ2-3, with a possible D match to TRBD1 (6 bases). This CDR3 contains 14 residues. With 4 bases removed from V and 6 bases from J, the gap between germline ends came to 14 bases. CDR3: CASSYRQGKDTQYF. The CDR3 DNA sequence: TGTGCCAGCAGTTATCGGCAGGGGAAGGATACGCAGTATTTT.

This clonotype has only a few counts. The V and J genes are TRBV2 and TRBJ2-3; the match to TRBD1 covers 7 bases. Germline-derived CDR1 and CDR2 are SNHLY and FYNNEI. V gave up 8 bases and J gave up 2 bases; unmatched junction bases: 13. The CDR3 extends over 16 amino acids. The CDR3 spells CASGPTSGGFTDTQYF. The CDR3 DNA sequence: TGTGCCAGCGGCCCGACCTCAGGGGGATTCACAGATACGCAGTATTTT.

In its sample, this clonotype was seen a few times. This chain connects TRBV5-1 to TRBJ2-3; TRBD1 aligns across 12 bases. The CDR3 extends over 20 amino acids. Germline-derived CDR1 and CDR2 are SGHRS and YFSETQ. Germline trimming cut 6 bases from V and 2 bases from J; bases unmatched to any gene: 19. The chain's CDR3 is CASKNALGQGARWNTDTQYF. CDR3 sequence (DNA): TGCGCCAGCAAAAACGCCTTGGGACAGGGGGCGAGATGGAACACAGATACGCAGTATTTT.

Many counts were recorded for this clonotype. The CDR3 DNA is TGCGCCAGCAGTGAAGGGCTTAGCGGGAGTCTTGGAGACATTCAGTACTTC. Its protein is CASSEGLSGSLGDIQYF. The chain links TRBV10-2 to TRBJ2-4; 9 bases are a match to TRBD2. Germline CDR1 is WSHSY and CDR2 is SAAADI. V trimming: 3 bases; J trimming: 8 bases; junction bases outside the gene matches: 14. There are 17 residues in the CDR3.

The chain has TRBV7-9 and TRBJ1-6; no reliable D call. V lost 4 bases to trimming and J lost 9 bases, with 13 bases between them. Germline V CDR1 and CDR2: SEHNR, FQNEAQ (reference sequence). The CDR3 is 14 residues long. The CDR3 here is CASSSGPGGSPLHF. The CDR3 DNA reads TGTGCCAGCAGCTCCGGACCGGGAGGTTCACCCCTCCACTTT. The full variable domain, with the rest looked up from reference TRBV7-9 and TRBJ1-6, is DTGVSQNPRHKITKRGQNVTFRCDPISEHNRLYWYRQTLGQGPEFLTYFQNEAQLEKSRLLSDRFSAERPKGSFSTLEIQRTEQGDSAMYLCASSSGPGGSPLHFGNGTRLTVT.

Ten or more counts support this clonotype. Written as DNA, the CDR3 is TGTGCCAGCAGTTCGCCCGGTTCTTATGGCTACACCTTC. Translated: CASSSPGSYGYTF. The J gene is TRBJ1-2, the V gene TRBV27, with no clear D. CDR3 length: 13 amino acids. The V and J ends lost 4 bases and 5 bases respectively, with 11 bases between them. Germline V CDR1 and CDR2: MNHEY, SMNVEV (reference sequence).

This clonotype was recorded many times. The CDR3 reads CATSRLQGSGANVLTF. The CDR3 nucleotides read TGTGCCACCAGCAGGCTACAGGGTTCCGGGGCCAACGTCCTGACTTTC. The chain is built from TRBV15 and TRBJ2-6, with D possibly matching TRBD1 (6 bases). This CDR3 comprises 16 residues. Germline V lookup: CDR1 LNHNV, CDR2 YYDKDF (reference sequence). V dropped 3 bases and J dropped 4 bases, with 13 bases sitting between them.

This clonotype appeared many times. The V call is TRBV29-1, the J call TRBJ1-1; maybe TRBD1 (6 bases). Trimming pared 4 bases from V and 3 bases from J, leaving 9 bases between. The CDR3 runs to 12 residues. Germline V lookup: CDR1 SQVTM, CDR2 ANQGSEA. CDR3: CSVGDTYTEAFF. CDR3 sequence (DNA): TGCAGCGTTGGGGACACGTACACTGAAGCTTTCTTT.

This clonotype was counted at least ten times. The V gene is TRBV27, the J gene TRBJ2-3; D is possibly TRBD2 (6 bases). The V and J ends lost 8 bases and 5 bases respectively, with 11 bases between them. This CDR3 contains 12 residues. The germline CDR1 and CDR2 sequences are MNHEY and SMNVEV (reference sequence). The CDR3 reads CASRRGGDTQYF. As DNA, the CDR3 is TGTGCCAGCCGACGGGGAGGAGATACGCAGTATTTT.

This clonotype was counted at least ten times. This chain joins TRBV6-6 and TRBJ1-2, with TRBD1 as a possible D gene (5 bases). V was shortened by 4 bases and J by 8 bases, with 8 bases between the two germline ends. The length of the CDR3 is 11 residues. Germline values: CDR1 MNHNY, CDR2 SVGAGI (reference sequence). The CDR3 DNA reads TGTGCCAGCAGTTCCAGGGCCGGCTACACCTTC. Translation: CASSSRAGYTF.

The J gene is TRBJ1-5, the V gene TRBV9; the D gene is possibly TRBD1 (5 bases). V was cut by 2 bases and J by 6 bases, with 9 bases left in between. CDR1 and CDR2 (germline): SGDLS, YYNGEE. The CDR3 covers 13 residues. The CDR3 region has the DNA TGTGCCAGCAGCGTCTTCAGGGTTCAGCCCCAGCATTTT. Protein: CASSVFRVQPQHF. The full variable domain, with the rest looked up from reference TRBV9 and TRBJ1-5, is DSGVTQTPKHLITATGQRVTLRCSPRSGDLSVYWYQQSLDQGLQFLIQYYNGEERAKGNILERFSAQQFPDLHSELNLSSLELGDSALYFCASSVFRVQPQHFGDGTRLSIL.

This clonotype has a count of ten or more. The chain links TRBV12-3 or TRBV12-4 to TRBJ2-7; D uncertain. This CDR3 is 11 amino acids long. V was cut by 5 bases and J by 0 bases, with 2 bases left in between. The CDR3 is CASSASYEQYF. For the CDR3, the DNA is TGTGCCAGCAGTGCCTCCTACGAGCAGTACTTC.

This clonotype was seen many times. CDR3 region: CSVWTRYYGYTF. The CDR3 DNA follows: TGCAGCGTGTGGACGCGGTACTATGGCTACACCTTC. The genes are TRBV29-1 and TRBJ1-2; D is ambiguous. The CDR3 is made up of 12 amino acids. Trimming removed 6 bases at V and 3 bases at J, with 11 bases between. CDR1 is SQVTM and CDR2 is ANQGSEA in the germline V gene.

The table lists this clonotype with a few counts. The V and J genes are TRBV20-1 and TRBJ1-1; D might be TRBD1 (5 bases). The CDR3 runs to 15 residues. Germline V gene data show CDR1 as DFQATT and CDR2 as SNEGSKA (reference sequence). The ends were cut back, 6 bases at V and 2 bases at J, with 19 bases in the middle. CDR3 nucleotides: TGCAGTGCGAACACTCCATCGGGGGTCAACACTGAAGCTTTCTTT. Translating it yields CSANTPSGVNTEAFF.

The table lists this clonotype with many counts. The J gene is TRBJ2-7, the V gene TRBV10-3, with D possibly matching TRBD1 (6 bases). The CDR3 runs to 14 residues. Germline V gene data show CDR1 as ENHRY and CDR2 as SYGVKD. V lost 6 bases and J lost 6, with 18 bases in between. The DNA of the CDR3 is TGTGCCATCAGCCCCTCCGGGACACCCTCCGAGCAGTACTTC. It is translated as CAISPSGTPSEQYF.

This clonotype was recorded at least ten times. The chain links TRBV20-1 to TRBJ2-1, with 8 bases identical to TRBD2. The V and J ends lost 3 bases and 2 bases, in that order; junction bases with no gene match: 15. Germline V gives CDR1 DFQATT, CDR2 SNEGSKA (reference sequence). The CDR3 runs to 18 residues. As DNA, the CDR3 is TGCAGTGCTAGGAGTTGGGGTAGCGGGATCCCTCCCTACAATGAGCAGTTCTTC. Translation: CSARSWGSGIPPYNEQFF.

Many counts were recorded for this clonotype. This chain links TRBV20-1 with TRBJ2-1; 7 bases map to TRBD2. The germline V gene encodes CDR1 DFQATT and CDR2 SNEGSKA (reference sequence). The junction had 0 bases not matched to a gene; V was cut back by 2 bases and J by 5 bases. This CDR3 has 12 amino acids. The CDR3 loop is CSARLADNEQFF. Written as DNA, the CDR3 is TGCAGTGCTAGACTAGCGGACAATGAGCAGTTCTTC.

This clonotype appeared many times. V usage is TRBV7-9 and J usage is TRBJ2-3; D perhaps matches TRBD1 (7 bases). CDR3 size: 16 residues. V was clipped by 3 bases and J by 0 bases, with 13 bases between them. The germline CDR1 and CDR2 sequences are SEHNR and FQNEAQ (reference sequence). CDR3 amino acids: CASSFAGGTSTDTQYF. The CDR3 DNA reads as TGTGCCAGCAGCTTCGCAGGGGGGACTAGCACAGATACGCAGTATTTT.